Each of the 11 T cell receptor beta chains below was sequenced from the same sample in a study of OX40 agonist ivuxolimab in advanced cancers. Assay used: immunoSEQ multiplex PCR; TCRdb lists only in-frame clones, some missing. The data contain tens of thousands of clones, approximately 89% of them singletons. The sequencing here drew on CD4+ or CD8+ T cells sorted from blood, taken in a trial of the OX40 agonist ivuxolimab. The source is an adult with an advanced solid tumor such as melanoma, head and neck, liver or kidney cancer.

The genes are TRBV28 and TRBJ1-2, with TRBD1 identical over 8 bases. Germline V lookup: CDR1 MDHEN, CDR2 SYDVKM. CDR3 length equals 14 residues. The ends lost 4 bases at V and 2 bases at J; junction bases unmatched: 3. CDR3: CASSSGGGNYGYTF. The CDR3 DNA reads TGTGCCAGCAGTTCAGGGGGCGGAAACTATGGCTACACCTTC.

V usage is TRBV5-5 and J usage is TRBJ1-2; D not certain. Germline V gene data show CDR1 as SGHKS and CDR2 as YYEKEE (reference sequence). CDR3 length: 13 residues. Trimming left V 1 base short and J 2 bases short, with 6 bases between. The CDR3, as DNA: TGTGCCAGCAGCTTGTTGGAAAACTATGGCTACACCTTC. Translated: CASSLLENYGYTF.

The chain carries TRBV28 and TRBJ1-4; D not certain. V shed 7 bases and J shed 4 bases, with 4 bases lying between them. The CDR3 consists of 11 residues. Looked up from germline, CDR1 is MDHEN and CDR2 is SYDVKM. The CDR3 sequence is CASINNEKLFF. The DNA of the CDR3 is TGTGCCAGCATCAATAATGAAAAACTGTTTTTT. Variable domain in full (rest from reference TRBV28 and TRBJ1-4): DVKVTQSSRYLVKRTGEKVFLECVQDMDHENMFWYRQDPGLGLRLIYFSYDVKMKEKGDIPEGYSVSREKKERFSLILESASTNQTSMYLCASINNEKLFFGSGTQLSVL.

The chain carries TRBV18 and TRBJ2-4, with D tentatively TRBD1 (5 bases). Germline CDR1 reads KGHSH; CDR2 reads LQKENI. The CDR3 is made up of 16 amino acids. Between the trimmed V and J ends, which lost 2 bases and 0 bases, there was a span of 11 bases. CDR3 sequence: CASSPDSQKAKNIQYF. In DNA form, the CDR3 reads TGTGCCAGCTCACCAGACAGTCAGAAAGCCAAAAACATTCAGTACTTC.

The V and J genes are TRBV19 and TRBJ1-5; TRBD1 is a possible D gene (5 bases). The CDR3 runs to 15 residues. The germline V gene has CDR1 LNHDA and CDR2 SQIVND (reference sequence). Trimming pared 1 base from V and 1 base from J, leaving 8 bases between. For the CDR3, the DNA is TGTGCCAGTAGTATAGGCGGGGGGAGCAATCAGCCCCAGCATTTT. Protein product: CASSIGGGSNQPQHF.

For this clone: Sequence at one end of the junction differs from germline and may be a read error. The rearrangement links TRBV7-7 to TRBJ2-7; 7 nucleotides match TRBD2. The CDR3 loop spans 13 amino acids. The germline V gene has CDR1 SSHAT and CDR2 FNYEAQ (reference sequence). The CDR3 nucleotides are TGTGCTAGCAGCTTAGCAGCGGGATGGGAGCAGTACTTC. It yields the protein CASSLAAGWEQYF.

The chain carries TRBV9 and TRBJ2-1; 7 nucleotides match TRBD1. Germline loops: CDR1 SGDLS, CDR2 YYNGEE. The V gene end was trimmed by 0 bases and the J gene end by 4 bases; junction bases not matched to a gene: 10. The CDR3 is 17 residues long. The CDR3 region is CASSVGFPGQPYNEQFF. The CDR3 nucleotides are TGTGCCAGCAGCGTAGGCTTTCCGGGACAGCCATACAATGAGCAGTTCTTC.

The chain is built from TRBV12-2 and TRBJ1-2. TRBV12-2 is designated a pseudogene. This CDR3 region has 13 residues. The CDR3 loop reads CASRLALSYGYTF. The CDR3 coding sequence is TGTGCAAGTCGCTTAGCCTTATCCTATGGCTACACCTTC.

This clone has only a few counts. V usage is TRBV2 and J usage is TRBJ1-1; 7 bases match TRBD1. The trim removed 11 bases at V and 7 bases at J, leaving 13 bases unmatched. CDR3 size: 13 residues. Per germline, CDR1 SNHLY and CDR2 FYNNEI. CDR3 in amino acids: CALEETGSVEAFF. CDR3 coding DNA: TGTGCCCTAGAAGAGACAGGGTCCGTTGAAGCTTTCTTT. Variable domain in full (rest from reference TRBV2 and TRBJ1-1): EPEVTQTPSHQVTQMGQEVILRCVPISNHLYFYWYRQILGQKVEFLVSFYNNEISEKSEIFDDQFSVERPDGSNFTLKIRSTKLEDSAMYFCALEETGSVEAFFGQGTRLTVV.

The chain joins TRBV7-2 to TRBJ2-7, with a possible D match to TRBD2 (6 bases). Trimming removed 3 bases at V and 0 bases at J, with 6 bases between. The CDR3 totals 13 residues. Germline CDR1 is SGHTA and CDR2 is FQGNSA. CDR3 nucleotides: TGTGCCAGCAGCTTCGGGAGCTCCTACGAGCAGTACTTC. It encodes CASSFGSSYEQYF. The whole variable domain, filled in from reference TRBV7-2 and TRBJ2-7, reads GAGVSQSPSNKVTEKGKDVELRCDPISGHTALYWYRQSLGQGLEFLIYFQGNSAPDKSGLPSDRFSAERTGGSVSTLTIQRTQQEDSAVYLCASSFGSSYEQYFGPGTRLTVT.

This clone appeared a few times. The chain is built from TRBV7-9 and TRBJ1-6; no reliable D call. The V and J ends lost 1 base and 10 bases respectively, with 5 bases between them. The V gene's germline CDR1 is SEHNR and CDR2 FQNEAQ (reference sequence). The CDR3 extends over 12 amino acids. The CDR3 sequence: CASSLDTSPLHF. The CDR3 DNA reads as TGTGCCAGCAGCTTAGATACATCACCCCTCCACTTT.